The present TCR beta chain was sequenced within a study of T-cell memory formation after mild COVID-19. Study overall: For the most part, TCR clusters were specific to one donor.

TCRdb used MiXCR to reprocess the 5' RACE reads, holding one entry per CDR3 protein. Of 400,000 to 500,000 distinct CDR3 sequences listed, approximately 25% are singletons. With respect to this clonotype: Its antigen is not identified.

Trimming removed 11 bases from V and 1 base from J, with 11 bases in between. CDR3 size: 12 residues. Looked up from germline, CDR1 is ENHRY and CDR2 is SYGVKD. Points from the study as a whole: In second-wave clones peaking day 37, SARS-CoV-2 specificity remained unconfirmed. Contracting CD4+ clones lay largely in CM and EM, with CD8+ ones residing in EMRA. While clones contracting from day 15 to 85 were balanced between CD4 and CD8, later expanders leaned CD4+.

The chain uses TRBV10-3 and TRBJ1-1; D is uncertain. This sequence was found in an adult woman who had mild COVID-19 (a few samples of this study predate the infection). Cell type and time point are not known. Sequenced material: PBMCs or a T cell subset sorted from them (not recorded which). The CDR3 here is CAGRTANTEAFF. The CDR3 nucleotides are TGTGCCGGCAGAACGGCGAACACTGAAGCTTTCTTT.